The rows below give T cell receptor beta chains drawn from one sample of a study of cytotoxic CD8 clonotypes in ibrutinib-treated CLL. Sequencing was performed with immunoSEQ multiplex PCR; in TCRdb, only in-frame clones are kept and a portion is missing. The data show around 140,000 clones, over 75% seen once. The sequencing here drew on PBMCs, taken after 36 months of ibrutinib treatment. Receptor source: a human donor with chronic lymphocytic leukemia. Both conserved end residues are part of each CDR3. A D gene is named only where the DNA matches it firmly. A clone size is listed for some rows: how often the clone was seen (once, few, many), or a class if it is expanded.

size	J	V	D	CDR3	DNA
NA	TRBJ2-7	TRBV4-1	NA	CASSLRQDSYEQYF	TGCGCCAGCAGCCTACGACAAGACTCCTACGAGCAGTACTTC
NA	TRBJ1-5	TRBV2	NA	CASSDTGWGQPQHF	TGTGCCAGCAGTGACACAGGGTGGGGTCAGCCCCAGCATTTT
NA	TRBJ2-7	TRBV5-4	TRBD2	CASRPGLAGIAYEQYF	TGTGCCAGCAGGCCCGGACTAGCGGGGATCGCCTACGAGCAGTACTTC
NA	TRBJ2-7	TRBV11-2	TRBD2	CASSSPPGLASYEQYF	TGTGCCAGCAGCTCCCCCCCGGGACTAGCGTCCTACGAGCAGTACTTC
NA	TRBJ2-1	TRBV29-1	TRBD2	CSVSGTRVGYGNEQFF	TGCAGCGTTAGCGGGACCCGGGTGGGGTATGGCAATGAGCAGTTCTTC
NA	TRBJ1-6	TRBV2	NA	CASSEALVRDNSPLHF	TGTGCCAGCAGTGAAGCGTTGGTCAGGGATAATTCACCCCTCCACTTT
NA	TRBJ2-5	TRBV2	NA	CASSEAYTGRQEAQYF	TGTGCCAGCAGTGAAGCGTACACAGGCCGCCAAGAGGCCCAGTACTTC
few	TRBJ2-5	TRBV2	NA	CASSEFGTAGETQYF	TGTGCCAGCAGTGAATTTGGGACAGCGGGAGAGACCCAGTACTTC
NA	TRBJ1-1	TRBV5-6	NA	CASSLSYSNTEAFF	TGTGCCAGCAGCTTGTCCTACAGCAACACTGAAGCTTTCTTT
once	TRBJ1-5	TRBV11-2	TRBD1	CANRDRARQPQHF	TGTGCCAACCGAGACAGGGCCCGGCAGCCCCAGCATTTT
few	TRBJ1-2	TRBV7-2	NA	CASSLGASNYGYTF	TGTGCCAGCAGCTTAGGAGCGTCTAACTATGGCTACACCTTC
NA	TRBJ2-2	TRBV19	TRBD2	CASLSGSIGELFF	TGTGCCAGTCTTAGCGGGAGTATCGGGGAGCTGTTTTTT
NA	TRBJ1-5	TRBV4-1	NA	CASSQAPRGGLNQPQHF	TGCGCCAGCAGCCAAGCCCCAAGGGGAGGACTCAATCAGCCCCAGCATTTT
NA	TRBJ2-1	TRBV5-8	NA	CASSLFAFMNEQFF	TGTGCCAGCAGCTTATTCGCCTTCATGAATGAGCAGTTCTTC
once	TRBJ1-2	TRBV7-2	TRBD1	CANSPRTGYGYGYTF	TGTGCCAACTCACCACGGACAGGGTATGGCTATGGCTACACCTTC
once	TRBJ1-2	TRBV7-9	NA	CASSLYEGYNYGYTF	TGTGCCAGCAGCTTATACGAGGGGTACAACTATGGCTACACCTTC
NA	TRBJ2-2	TRBV18	NA	CASPAGGNTGELFF	TGTGCCAGCCCGGCGGGTGGGAACACCGGGGAGCTGTTTTTT
NA	TRBJ2-5	TRBV5-6	NA	CASSLWTEETQYF	TGTGCCAGCAGCTTATGGACAGAAGAGACCCAGTACTTC
NA	TRBJ1-6	TRBV5-5	NA	CASSLGAGSPLHF	TGTGCCAGCAGCTTGGGGGCAGGTTCACCCCTCCACTTT
NA	TRBJ1-2	TRBV19	NA	CASSLRVLYGYTF	TGTGCCAGTAGTCTGCGGGTCCTCTATGGCTACACCTTC
NA	TRBJ2-7	TRBV29-1	NA	CSVEDGQGSEQYF	TGCAGCGTTGAAGATGGGCAGGGTAGCGAGCAGTACTTC
NA	TRBJ1-1	TRBV5-1	NA	CASSSGWGAEAFF	TGCGCCAGCAGCTCAGGGTGGGGGGCTGAAGCTTTCTTT
NA	TRBJ1-3	TRBV5-1	NA	CASSLSLDHSGNTIYF	TGCGCCAGCAGCTTGTCTTTAGACCACTCTGGAAACACCATATATTTT
NA	TRBJ1-4	TRBV7-9	NA	CASSFVLGTNEKLFF	TGTGCCAGCAGCTTTGTTCTGGGAACTAATGAAAAACTGTTTTTT
many	TRBJ2-2	TRBV2	NA	CASSGSYTGELFF	TGTGCCAGCAGTGGGTCCTACACCGGGGAGCTGTTTTTT
NA	TRBJ2-1	TRBV2	NA	CASILRQTNSYNEQFF	TGTGCCAGCATTCTAAGACAGACTAATTCCTACAATGAGCAGTTCTTC
NA	TRBJ2-7	TRBV7-4	TRBD2	CASSLVRGSGGQVREQYF	TGTGCCAGCAGCTTAGTCCGGGGTAGCGGGGGGCAGGTTCGGGAGCAGTACTTC
once	TRBJ2-3	TRBV29-1	NA	CSAGSPPTDTQYF	TGCAGCGCCGGGAGTCCTCCCACAGATACGCAGTATTTT
once	TRBJ2-1	TRBV4-2	NA	CASSQALAGEQFF	TGTGCCAGCAGCCAAGCACTAGCAGGGGAGCAGTTCTTC
NA	TRBJ1-1	TRBV4-1	NA	CASSLRGPNTEAFF	TGCGCCAGCAGCTTAAGGGGTCCGAACACTGAAGCTTTCTTT
few	TRBJ1-5	TRBV6-6	NA	CASSYSPNQPQHF	TGTGCCAGCAGTTACTCCCCCAATCAGCCCCAGCATTTT
NA	TRBJ2-1	TRBV6-4	NA	CASSDSSFQASYNEQFF	TGTGCCAGCAGTGACTCTTCGTTTCAGGCCTCCTACAATGAGCAGTTCTTC
NA	TRBJ2-2	TRBV19	NA	CASSIDRSGELFF	TGTGCCAGTAGTATAGATCGTAGTGGGGAGCTGTTTTTT
NA	TRBJ1-2	TRBV5-1	NA	CASSLGLGHYGYTF	TGCGCCAGCAGCTTAGGGTTAGGTCACTATGGCTACACCTTC
NA	TRBJ2-5	TRBV9	TRBD2	CASSSGTSGGVETQYF	TGTGCCAGCAGCTCCGGGACTAGCGGGGGGGTAGAGACCCAGTACTTC
NA	TRBJ1-2	TRBV4-1	TRBD1	CASSQERPGTGFGGYTF	TGCGCCAGCAGCCAGGAACGCCCTGGGACAGGCTTCGGTGGCTACACCTTC
few	TRBJ2-7	TRBV20-1	NA	CSARAQWEQYF	TGCAGTGCTAGAGCCCAATGGGAGCAGTACTTC
NA	TRBJ2-7	TRBV11-3	TRBD2	CASSSTSGSYEQYF	TGTGCCAGCAGCTCGACTAGCGGCTCCTACGAGCAGTACTTC
NA	TRBJ2-7	TRBV2	TRBD1	CASRTGGYEQYF	TGTGCCAGTCGGACAGGAGGCTACGAGCAGTACTTC
few	TRBJ1-5	TRBV30	TRBD1	CAWSGQGNQPQHF	TGTGCCTGGAGTGGACAGGGAAATCAGCCCCAGCATTTT
once	TRBJ2-1	TRBV2	TRBD2	CASSETSGRYNEQFF	TGTGCCAGCAGTGAAACTAGCGGAAGATACAATGAGCAGTTCTTC
NA	TRBJ2-1	TRBV7-3	NA	CASSRLQGSYNEQFF	TGTGCCAGCAGCCGCCTTCAGGGCTCCTACAATGAGCAGTTCTTC
NA	TRBJ2-5	TRBV6-1	TRBD2	CASIGLAGVSGTQYF	TGTGCCAGCATTGGACTAGCGGGAGTTTCCGGGACCCAGTACTTC
NA	TRBJ2-2	TRBV11-3	TRBD1	CASSRTGTGVTGELFF	TGTGCCAGCAGCCGTACCGGGACAGGGGTTACCGGGGAGCTGTTTTTT
NA	TRBJ1-1	TRBV10-3	NA	CAIRKQTLNTEAFF	TGTGCCATCAGGAAACAGACATTGAACACTGAAGCTTTCTTT
NA	TRBJ2-7	TRBV5-5	TRBD1	CASRVPGQGAREQYF	TGTGCCAGCAGGGTACCGGGACAGGGGGCACGAGAGCAGTACTTC
NA	TRBJ2-7	TRBV6-1	TRBD1	CASIDRGSYEQYF	TGTGCCAGCATTGACAGGGGCTCCTACGAGCAGTACTTC
NA	TRBJ2-1	TRBV5-1	TRBD2	CASSLAVAGSSYNEQFF	TGCGCCAGCAGCTTGGCGGTAGCGGGGAGCTCCTACAATGAGCAGTTCTTC